This T cell receptor beta chain was recorded in a study of OX40 agonist ivuxolimab in advanced cancers. In the study overall: Partial responses, seen in three patients, involved one hepatocellular carcinoma and two cutaneous melanomas. Study-level results: Some nonresponders additionally presented with little normalized T-cell clonal expansion.

There are 11 residues in the CDR3. Germline V gene lookup returns CDR1 SGHTA and CDR2 FQGNSA. V lost 5 bases, J lost 0 bases, and 2 bases lay in between. The data were produced by immunoSEQ multiplex PCR, yet TCRdb's version contains in-frame clones alone and is incomplete. The table records tens of thousands of clones, roughly 91% of them present only once. As for this clone: The target antigen is unknown.

V is TRBV7-2 and J is TRBJ2-7; D is unresolved. This specimen was CD4+ or CD8+ T cells sorted from blood, taken in a trial of the OX40 agonist ivuxolimab. The clonotype was recovered from an adult with an advanced solid tumor such as melanoma, head and neck, liver or kidney cancer. CDR3 sequence reads: CASSASYEQYF. The DNA for the CDR3 is TGTGCCAGCAGCGCCTCCTACGAGCAGTACTTC.